This T cell receptor beta chain was sequenced in a study of identical twins. Overall study results and limits: The study based its conclusions on cross-sectional statistical analysis and did not follow the same donors.

The germline V gene encodes CDR1 LGHDT and CDR2 YNNKEL (reference sequence). The CDR3 is 18 amino acids. The junction had 12 bases not matched to a gene; V was cut back by 0 bases and J by 3 bases. Worth noting for this clonotype: What it recognizes is unknown.

TCRdb independently ran MiXCR on the 5' RACE reads; one entry per CDR3 protein. The table has 450,000 or so distinct CDR3 sequences, roughly an eighth seen once. The same data also went into a second study, on yellow fever vaccine responses in identical twins.

The V call is TRBV3-1, the J call TRBJ2-3, with 7 bases that match TRBD2. The sample comprised CD4+ T cells sorted from blood. The TCR comes from a woman aged 18-30 years in good health. CDR3 bases: TGTGCCAGCAGCCAAGAGGGTTTAGCGGGCGATGAGACAGATACGCAGTATTTT. Its protein product is CASSQEGLAGDETDTQYF.